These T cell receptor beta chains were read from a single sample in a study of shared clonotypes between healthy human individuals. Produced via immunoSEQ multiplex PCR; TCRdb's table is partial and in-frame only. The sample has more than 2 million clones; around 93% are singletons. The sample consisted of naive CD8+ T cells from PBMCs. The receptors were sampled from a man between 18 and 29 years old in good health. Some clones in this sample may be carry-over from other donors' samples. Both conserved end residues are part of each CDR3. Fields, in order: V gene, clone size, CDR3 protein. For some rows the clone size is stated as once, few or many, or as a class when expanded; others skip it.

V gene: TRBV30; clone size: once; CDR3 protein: CASDSSTDTQYF
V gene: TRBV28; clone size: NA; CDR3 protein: CASSNPQGMDGYTF
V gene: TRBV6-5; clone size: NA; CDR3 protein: CASTLQTGSEAFF
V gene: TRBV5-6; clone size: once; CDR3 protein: CASSLGPGNTIYF
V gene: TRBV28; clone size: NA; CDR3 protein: CASRAGQGGGYTF
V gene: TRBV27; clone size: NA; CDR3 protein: CASSLSGGAGYEQYF
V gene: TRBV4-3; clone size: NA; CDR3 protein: CASGGMDSTDTQYF
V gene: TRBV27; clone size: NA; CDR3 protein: CASSLLWDSYEQYF
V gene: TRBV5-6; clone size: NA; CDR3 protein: CASSLYLAGPYEQYF
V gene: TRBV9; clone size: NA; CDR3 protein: CASSVDWGSGDNEQFF
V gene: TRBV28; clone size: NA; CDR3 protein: CASRGDYRGPYGYTF
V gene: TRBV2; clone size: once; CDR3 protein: CASSELTSGLSETQYF
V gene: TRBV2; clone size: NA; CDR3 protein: CASSEKGQYTEAFF
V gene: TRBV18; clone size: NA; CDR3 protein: CASSPDGSVYEQYF
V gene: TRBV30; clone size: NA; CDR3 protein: CAWTSVRSYEQYF
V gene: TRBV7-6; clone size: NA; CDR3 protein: CASSLRASGAYEQYF
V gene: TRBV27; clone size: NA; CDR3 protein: CASRISGTGGSENIQYF
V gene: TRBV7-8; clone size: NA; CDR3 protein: CASSPLGGDRETQYF
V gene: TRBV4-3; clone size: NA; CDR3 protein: CASSQGLGFGTEAFF
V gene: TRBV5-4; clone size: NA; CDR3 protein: CASSLRGTAYEQYF
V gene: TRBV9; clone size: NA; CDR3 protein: CASSPFNRGRYEQYF
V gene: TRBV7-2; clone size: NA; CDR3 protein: CASSLEGPGAGGDQETQYF
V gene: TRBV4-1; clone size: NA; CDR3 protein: CASSQDIPAGEGETQYF
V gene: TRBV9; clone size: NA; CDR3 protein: CASEGPYGYTF
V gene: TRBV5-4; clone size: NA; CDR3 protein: CASSLGFGTSINEQFF
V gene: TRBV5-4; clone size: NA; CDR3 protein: CASSLALADTQYF
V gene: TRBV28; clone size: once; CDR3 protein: CASRPGQGGHNEQFF
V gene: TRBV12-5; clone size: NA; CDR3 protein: CASGLQGYEQYF
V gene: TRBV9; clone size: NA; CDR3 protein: CASSVGISGSLNEQFF
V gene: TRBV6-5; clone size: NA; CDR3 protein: CASSYSHGNTEAFF
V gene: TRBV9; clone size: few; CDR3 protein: CASSEDTNTEAFF
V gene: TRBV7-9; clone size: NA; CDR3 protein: CASSPKGAGGTDTQYF
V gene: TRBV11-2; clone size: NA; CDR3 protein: CASSLTSDRYEQYF
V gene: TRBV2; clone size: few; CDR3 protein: CASIGRDRVSGYTF
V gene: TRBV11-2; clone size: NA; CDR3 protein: CASSPRARGSRDDNEQFF
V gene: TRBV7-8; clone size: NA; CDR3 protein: CASSYPTGYSTGELFF
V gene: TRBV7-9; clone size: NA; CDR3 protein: CASSLSSIEQFF
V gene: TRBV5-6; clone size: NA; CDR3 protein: CASSLSYGTGYEQYF
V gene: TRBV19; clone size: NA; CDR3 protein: CASSRRGEAFF
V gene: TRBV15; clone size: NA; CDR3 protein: CATAGRGSYNEQFF